The 8 T cell receptor beta chains listed next were all sequenced from one sample in a study of molecular identifiers for immune sequencing clone quantification. TCRdb re-called the PCR reads with MiXCR, one entry per CDR3 protein. The repertoire holds more than 450,000 distinct CDR3 sequences, with about 25% as singletons. Sample: naive CD8+ T cells from blood, with Jurkat cell RNA spiked in. Subset here: FACS-sorted CD8+CD4-CCR7+CD45RA+ naive T cells. The source is a human donor in good health. Some libraries in this study had Jurkat cell RNA spiked in.

The chain uses TRBV9 and TRBJ2-5; D may be TRBD1 or TRBD2 (5 bases each). CDR1 and CDR2 from the germline V gene are SGDLS and YYNGEE. Trimming left V 3 bases short and J 2 bases short, with 11 bases between. The CDR3 covers 14 residues. The CDR3 DNA reads TGTGCCAGCAGCGAGGGACGGGTGCAAGAGACCCAGTACTTC. It encodes CASSEGRVQETQYF.

The chain couples TRBV2 to TRBJ1-4, with D possibly matching TRBD1 (6 bases). CDR3 length: 15 residues. Trimming left V 5 bases short and J 6 bases short, with 16 bases between. CDR1 is SNHLY and CDR2 is FYNNEI in the germline V gene. CDR3 residues: CASSSHREVDEKLFF. CDR3 DNA sequence: TGTGCCAGCAGTTCACACAGGGAGGTGGATGAAAAACTGTTTTTT.

As concerns this clonotype: This sequence may be a read error, since a much larger clone differs from it by one base. The chain links TRBV20-1 to TRBJ2-3; D not certain. The CDR3 has 15 residues. Trimming cost V 3 bases and J 4 bases, with 17 bases left between them. The germline V gene has CDR1 DFQATT and CDR2 SNEGSKA (reference sequence). The CDR3: CSASDSDLTADTQYF. CDR3 bases: TGCAGTGCTAGTGACTCGGACCTGACCGCAGATACGCAGTATTTT.

Note on this clonotype: It may be a read error: a sequence one base away is much more abundant. In DNA, the CDR3 is TGTGCCAGCAGTTCAGGGAATAGTATAACAGCTACGCAGTATTTT. It yields the protein CASSSGNSITATQYF. The chain recombines TRBV12-3 or TRBV12-4 with TRBJ2-3, with a tentative D call TRBD1 (5 bases). This CDR3 contains 15 residues.

The V gene is TRBV7-8, the J gene TRBJ2-7; unclear D gene. The CDR3 has 15 residues. The V end lost 6 bases, the J end lost 5 bases, and 20 bases lay between the germline ends. Germline V lookup: CDR1 SGHVS, CDR2 FQNEAQ. This CDR3 reads CASREGVLIANEQYF. Written as DNA, the CDR3 is TGTGCCAGCAGGGAAGGAGTGTTAATAGCCAACGAGCAGTACTTC. The full variable domain, completed using reference TRBV7-8 and TRBJ2-7, is GAGVSQSPRYKVAKRGQDVALRCDPISGHVSLFWYQQALGQGPEFLTYFQNEAQLDKSGLPSDRFFAERPEGSVSTLKIQRTQQEDSAVYLCASREGVLIANEQYFGPGTRLTVT.

This clonotype was counted many times. V gene TRBV29-1 combines with J gene TRBJ1-1; 7 bases agree with TRBD1. The CDR3 extends over 13 amino acids. V gave up 4 bases and J gave up 5 bases; unmatched junction bases: 7. The germline CDR1 and CDR2 sequences are SQVTM and ANQGSEA. CDR3 nucleotides: TGCAGCGTTGGATTGGGCAGGGGGACTGAAGCTTTCTTT. Translating gives CSVGLGRGTEAFF.

This clonotype appeared a few times. The chain recombines TRBV11-3 with TRBJ2-3, with 8 bases identical to TRBD2. Germline-derived CDR1 and CDR2 are SGHNT and YENEEA. V was pared by 4 bases and J by 0 bases, with 6 bases of the junction left unmatched. This CDR3 has 16 amino acids. Here the CDR3 reads CASSSPGGASTDTQYF. CDR3 DNA: TGTGCCAGCAGCTCACCCGGGGGGGCCAGCACAGATACGCAGTATTTT.

As to this clonotype: Just one base apart from a much larger clone, this may be a read error. V is TRBV28 and J is TRBJ2-7; TRBD1 is a possible D gene (5 bases). Germline loops: CDR1 MDHEN, CDR2 SYDVKM. The length of the CDR3 is 13 residues. V was trimmed by 10 bases and J by 0 bases, leaving 13 bases between them. CDR3 bases: TGTGCCACCGCGACAGCCGACTCCTACGAGCAGTACTTC. Translation: CATATADSYEQYF.